Sequencing of this TCR beta chain was carried out in a study of T-cell reconstitution after alpha-beta-depleted transplantation in children. The study, taken as a whole, reports: Some patients' high day-60 TCRbeta diversity was attributed to recipient cells surviving conditioning. Several hundred rapidly expanded clones from non-depleted graft cells reportedly supplied alpha-beta T cells about two months post-transplant. Newly generated T cells supplied most T-cell counts and diversity one year post-transplant.

As concerns this clonotype: Antigen unknown.

The CDR3 is made up of 16 amino acids. V lost 3 bases, J lost 0 bases, and 5 bases stayed unmatched. Germline V gene data show CDR1 as SGHTA and CDR2 as FQGNSA. Unique molecular identifiers featured in how the TCRbeta library was prepared. TCRdb called the PCR reads again in MiXCR, with one record for every CDR3 protein. The table includes 600,000 or so distinct CDR3 sequences, under 25% detected once. The sequence came from a boy under three years old who had a stem cell transplant for acute myeloid leukemia, so the T cells may come from the graft donor. The sample was PBMCs, mostly from graft donor cells, taken 360 days after TCRalphabeta/CD19-depleted stem cell transplant. This rearrangement joins TRBV7-2 to TRBJ2-4; TRBD1 matches 7 bases. The CDR3 region is CASSLETGLAKNIQYF. CDR3 DNA sequence: TGTGCCAGCAGCTTGGAGACAGGGCTAGCCAAAAACATTCAGTACTTC.